This T cell receptor (beta chain) stems from a study of blood T cell repertoires in COVID-19. Background on the study: Samples of COVID-19 (acute and convalescent) were obtained from the United States, Italy and Spain.

Original methodology: Quantification of nucleated cells was approximated via reference gene primer amplification. The protocol was immunoSEQ multiplex PCR, while the TCRdb copy is restricted to in-frame clones and leaves out a portion. That table furnishes V, J and clone size, whereas the DNA furnished D and trimming. The sample has about 290,000 clones; roughly 86% are singletons. In germline, CDR1 is LNHNV, CDR2 YYDKDF (reference sequence). CDR3 length: 16 amino acids. Trimming cost V 4 bases and J 1 base; bases outside gene matches: 7. The chain combines TRBV15 with TRBJ2-1, with 7 bases aligning to TRBD1. The receptor's source is a woman aged 25 to 39 with COVID-19, enrolled during active disease. The specimen sequenced was peripheral blood. CDR3 residues: CATSKSTGWSYNEQFF. The CDR3 region has the DNA TGTGCCACCAGCAAATCGACAGGGTGGTCCTACAATGAGCAGTTCTTC.